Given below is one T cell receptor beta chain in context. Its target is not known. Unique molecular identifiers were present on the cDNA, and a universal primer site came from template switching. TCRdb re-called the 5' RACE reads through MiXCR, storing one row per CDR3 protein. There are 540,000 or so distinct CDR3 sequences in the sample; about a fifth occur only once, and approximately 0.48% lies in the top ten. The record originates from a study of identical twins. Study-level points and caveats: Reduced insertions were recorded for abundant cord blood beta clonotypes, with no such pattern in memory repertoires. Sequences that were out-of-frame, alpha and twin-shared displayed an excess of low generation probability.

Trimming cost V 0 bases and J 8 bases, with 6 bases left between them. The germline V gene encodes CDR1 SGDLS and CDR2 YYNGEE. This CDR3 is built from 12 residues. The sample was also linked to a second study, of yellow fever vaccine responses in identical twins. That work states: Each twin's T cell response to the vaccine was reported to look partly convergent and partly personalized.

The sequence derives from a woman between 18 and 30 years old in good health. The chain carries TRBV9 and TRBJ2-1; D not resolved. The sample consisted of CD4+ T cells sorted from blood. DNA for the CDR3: TGTGCCAGCAGCGTAGTTTGGGATGAGCAGTTCTTC. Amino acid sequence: CASSVVWDEQFF.